This T cell receptor beta chain came from a study of blood T cell repertoires in COVID-19. Study at large: Samples came from the United States, Italy and Spain, spanning acute and convalescent COVID-19. PBMCs, B-cell-depleted T cells, or T cells were the source of the cDNA or gDNA that made up the material.

Per the original methods: Researchers report that nucleated cell counts were estimated from reference gene primer amplification. Using immunoSEQ multiplex PCR, the repertoire was profiled, and TCRdb retains in-frame clones only, with some absent. V and J calls and clone size come straight from that table; D and trimming were deduced from the DNA. The sample yields some 180,000 clones, less than 90% seen once. The sequencing sample was made of peripheral blood. The sequence was obtained from a man aged 70-80 years with active or convalescent COVID-19.

CDR3 DNA: TGTGCCAGCAGCCCCCCGGCAGGGAGGGGTTGGAGCGGGGAGCTGTTTTTT. Protein product: CASSPPAGRGWSGELFF. J is TRBJ2-2 and V is TRBV7-8; 7 bases agree with TRBD2. V was clipped by 5 bases and J by 7 bases; unmatched bases: 16. This CDR3 region has 17 residues. In germline, CDR1 is SGHVS, CDR2 FQNEAQ.